The 12 T cell receptor beta chains below come from one sample, sequenced in a study of T cells in localized non-small cell lung cancer. Method: immunoSEQ multiplex PCR; TCRdb's copy keeps in-frame clones and lacks some. The sample contains roughly 70,000 clones, 80% to 90% of which appear only once. The sample in question was peripheral blood, obtained before any cancer treatment. Receptors were obtained from an older male donor with stage III squamous cell lung carcinoma.

The chain has TRBV18 and TRBJ1-6; D perhaps matches TRBD1 (6 bases). Germline V lookup: CDR1 KGHSH, CDR2 LQKENI. The CDR3 spans 17 residues. V was pared by 3 bases and J by 9 bases, with 21 bases between. The CDR3 spells CASSPYGQNSVSSPLHF. CDR3 nucleotide sequence: TGTGCCAGCTCACCTTACGGACAGAACTCCGTAAGTTCACCCCTCCACTTT.

There are a few counts of this clone. The V gene is TRBV6-5, the J gene TRBJ1-2; 10 bases are a match to TRBD1. Trimming at V came to 2 bases and at J to 4 bases, leaving 1 base not matched to a gene. The CDR3 runs 14 residues. The germline V gene has CDR1 MNHEY and CDR2 SVGAGI. CDR3 sequence reads: CASSYGDRGYGYTF. CDR3 bases: TGTGCCAGCAGTTACGGGGACAGGGGCTATGGCTACACCTTC.

The chain joins TRBV5-1 to TRBJ2-3, with 14 bases that match TRBD2. Losses at the gene ends were 3 bases for V and 0 bases for J; bases not matched to a gene: 6. The CDR3 sequence is 18 residues long. Germline V lookup: CDR1 SGHRS, CDR2 YFSETQ. The chain's CDR3 is CASSSGLAGGPSTDTQYF. The CDR3 coding sequence is TGCGCCAGCAGCTCTGGACTAGCGGGGGGTCCCAGCACAGATACGCAGTATTTT.

V gene TRBV11-2 combines with J gene TRBJ1-1; D is unclear. The CDR3 extends over 14 amino acids. V was cut by 1 base and J by 6 bases, with 12 bases left in between. Germline-derived CDR1 and CDR2 are SGHAT and FQNNGV. CDR3 sequence: CASSLGAWPPEAFF. The CDR3 DNA reads TGTGCCAGCAGCTTAGGAGCCTGGCCCCCTGAAGCTTTCTTT.

The chain joins TRBV7-8 to TRBJ2-5; 9 nucleotides line up with TRBD1. Looked up from germline, CDR1 is SGHVS and CDR2 is FQNEAQ. Germline trimming cut 8 bases from V and 2 bases from J; bases unmatched to any gene: 9. This CDR3 is 15 amino acids long. The CDR3 nucleotides are TGTGCCAGCTTGACTGGGACAGGGCTTCAAGAGACCCAGTACTTC. This codes for CASLTGTGLQETQYF.

Only a few counts were recorded for this clone. The CDR3 DNA is TGTGCCAGCAGTGATTTGGGCTCTGGGGCCAACGTCCTGACTTTC. Protein product: CASSDLGSGANVLTF. The chain uses TRBV6-1 and TRBJ2-6; D is unresolved. CDR3 length: 15 amino acids. The germline V gene has CDR1 MNHNS and CDR2 SASEGT. The V and J ends lost 3 bases and 0 bases respectively, with 6 bases between them.

The chain is built from TRBV7-9 and TRBJ1-5; no reliable D call. This CDR3 spans 14 amino acids. Germline V gene sequence: CDR1 SEHNR, CDR2 FQNEAQ (reference sequence). V was shortened by 0 bases and J by 3 bases, with 6 bases between the two germline ends. CDR3 nucleotide sequence: TGTGCCAGCAGCTTAGCCGGGGTCAATCAGCCCCAGCATTTT. Translated: CASSLAGVNQPQHF.

This chain uses TRBV27 with TRBJ1-6, with no clear D. The CDR3 extends over 14 amino acids. V lost 1 base to trimming and J lost 5 bases, with 6 bases between them. The germline V gene has CDR1 MNHEY and CDR2 SMNVEV (reference sequence). CDR3 DNA sequence: TGTGCCAGCAGTTTATGGAGGAATAATTCACCCCTCCACTTT. Translated, it gives CASSLWRNNSPLHF.

This clone has a single count. The V gene is TRBV10-1, the J gene TRBJ1-2, with D perhaps matching TRBD1 (5 bases). V was shortened by 0 bases and J by 4 bases, with 15 bases between the two germline ends. Germline V gene sequence: CDR1 WNHNN, CDR2 SYGVQD (reference sequence). This CDR3 comprises 16 residues. DNA of the CDR3: TGCGCCAGCAGTGAGTCGGGGGGGATTGCAACCTATGGCTACACCTTC. This sequence encodes CASSESGGIATYGYTF.

The genes are TRBV30 and TRBJ2-2; weak D call: TRBD2 (5 bases). Germline V gives CDR1 GTSNPN, CDR2 SVGIG (reference sequence). V lost 6 bases and J lost 0, with 14 bases in between. The CDR3 length is 15 residues. Here the CDR3 reads CACDPTGANTGELFF. CDR3 DNA sequence: TGTGCCTGTGACCCGACCGGGGCGAACACCGGGGAGCTGTTTTTT.

This chain links TRBV10-1 with TRBJ2-1; no firm D call. The CDR3 has 12 residues. V lost 5 bases, J lost 10 bases, and 12 bases lay in between. The V gene's germline CDR1 is WNHNN and CDR2 SYGVQD (reference sequence). This CDR3 is CASSLSFSEQFF. CDR3 sequence (DNA): TGCGCCAGCAGTCTCTCCTTCTCGGAGCAGTTCTTC.

Here the CDR3 DNA reads TGTGCCAGCAGCGTAGGTGTGACTAGCGGGGGCGGCGCTGGGGCCAACGTCCTGACTTTC. Its protein product is CASSVGVTSGGGAGANVLTF. V gene TRBV9 combines with J gene TRBJ2-6; 12 nucleotides line up with TRBD2. Germline V gene data show CDR1 as SGDLS and CDR2 as YYNGEE. With V trimmed by 0 bases and J by 2 bases, 9 bases remained unmatched. CDR3 length: 20 residues.